A single sample is the source of the 26 T cell receptor beta chains below, sequenced in a study of T cells in Graves' hyperthyroidism and ophthalmopathy. Amplification of TCR beta CDR3 regions was performed using RNA transcripts as template. The HTBI set primed first-round TCR CDR3 RT-PCR. TCRdb fed the multiplex PCR reads into MiXCR, producing one record per CDR3 protein. In the table there are approximately 600,000 distinct CDR3 sequences, around 20% of which are singletons. The sample comprised blood. These receptors were taken from a man aged 25 to 40 with Graves' ophthalmopathy.

This clonotype was counted between two and nine times. CDR3 loop: CASSLSSEVREFDTGELFF. The CDR3 region has the DNA TGTGCCAGCAGTTTATCTTCAGAGGTTAGGGAGTTCGACACCGGGGAGCTGTTTTTT. The chain couples TRBV12-3 or TRBV12-4 to TRBJ2-2; D possibly corresponds to TRBD2 (5 bases). Trimming removed 2 bases at V and 3 bases at J, with 22 bases between. This CDR3 contains 19 residues.

This clonotype was counted a few times. The rearrangement links TRBV30 to TRBJ2-5; TRBD1 matches at 7 bases. In germline, CDR1 is GTSNPN, CDR2 SVGIG (reference sequence). V dropped 5 bases and J dropped 2; count of bases not matched to a gene: 5. The CDR3 sequence is 13 residues long. CDR3 amino acids: CAWGRDRQETQYF. The CDR3 bases are TGTGCCTGGGGCCGGGACAGACAAGAGACCCAGTACTTC.

This clonotype was recorded a few times. Compared with germline, one end of the junction differs, possibly owing to a read error. This chain connects TRBV7-7 to TRBJ2-2; D remains unclear. CDR1 and CDR2 from the germline V gene are SSHAT and FNYEAQ (reference sequence). The CDR3 length is 15 residues. Here the CDR3 reads CASSLVSSNTGELFF. CDR3 coding DNA: TGTGCTAGCAGCTTAGTGTCGTCGAACACCGGGGAGCTGTTTTTT. The whole variable domain, filled in from reference TRBV7-7 and TRBJ2-2, reads GAGVSQSPRYKVTKRGQDVTLRCDPISSHATLYWYQQALGQGPEFLTYFNYEAQPDKSGLPSDRFSAERPEGSISTLTIQRTEQRDSAMYRCASSLVSSNTGELFFGEGSRLTVL.

The V call is TRBV5-1, the J call TRBJ2-1, with D perhaps being TRBD1 or TRBD2 (5 bases each). The length of the CDR3 is 16 residues. Trimming removed 3 bases from V and 10 bases from J, with 23 bases in between. Germline CDR1 reads SGHRS; CDR2 reads YFSETQ. The CDR3 region has the DNA TGCGCCAGCAGCTGGCTTCCTCGGGACGCCACAGGCGAGCAGTTCTTC. It yields the protein CASSWLPRDATGEQFF.

This clonotype has a count of ten or more. The chain uses TRBV2 and TRBJ2-7; 8 bases agree with TRBD2. V lost 0 bases and J lost 0; bases outside the gene matches: 4. Germline CDR1 and CDR2: SNHLY and FYNNEI. CDR3 length equals 16 residues. The CDR3 reads CASSEAYGGVSYEQYF. The CDR3 region has the DNA TGTGCCAGCAGTGAAGCATACGGGGGGGTCTCCTACGAGCAGTACTTC.

This clonotype came up many times. This chain links TRBV6-2 or TRBV6-3 with TRBJ2-3, with a tentative D call TRBD2 (6 bases). CDR3 length: 14 amino acids. The V end lost 7 bases, the J end lost 2 bases, and 13 bases lay between the germline ends. Germline values: CDR1 MNHEY, CDR2 SVGEGT. CDR3 nucleotide sequence: TGTGCCAGCAAGGCGGGGACCTCCACAGATACGCAGTATTTT. Protein sequence: CASKAGTSTDTQYF.

The chain is built from TRBV20-1 and TRBJ2-1; no definite D call. V was trimmed by 0 bases and J by 0 bases, leaving 9 bases between them. The CDR3 is 15 amino acids. CDR1 and CDR2 from the germline V gene are DFQATT and SNEGSKA (reference sequence). This CDR3 reads CSARDAASSYNEQFF. The CDR3 DNA reads as TGCAGTGCTAGAGATGCCGCTAGCTCCTACAATGAGCAGTTCTTC.

The rearrangement joins TRBV6-1 to TRBJ2-6; 8 bases match TRBD1. V lost 5 bases, J lost 3 bases, and 12 bases stayed unmatched. Germline V gene sequence: CDR1 MNHNS, CDR2 SASEGT. This CDR3 is built from 18 residues. The CDR3 loop is CASSFGTGVGFGANVLTF. The CDR3 DNA follows: TGTGCCAGCAGTTTCGGGACAGGAGTTGGGTTTGGGGCCAACGTCCTGACTTTC.

This clonotype was observed a few times. The V gene is TRBV19, the J gene TRBJ1-6; TRBD1 matches at 8 bases. The CDR3 length is 15 residues. Germline V gene lookup returns CDR1 LNHDA and CDR2 SQIVND (reference sequence). V trimming: 4 bases; J trimming: 8 bases; junction bases outside the gene matches: 7. The CDR3 is CASSTTGTGYSPLHF. CDR3 DNA: TGTGCCAGTAGTACAACCGGGACAGGATATTCACCCCTCCACTTT.

This clonotype was found many times. The chain couples TRBV11-2 to TRBJ2-7; 8 bases match TRBD2. The CDR3 sequence is 15 residues long. Trimming cost V 5 bases and J 3 bases; bases outside gene matches: 9. From germline, CDR1 is SGHAT and CDR2 FQNNGV. The CDR3 nucleotides are TGTGCCAGCAGCGGGGAGACAGCGGGAGTCTACGAGCAGTACTTC. Residues: CASSGETAGVYEQYF.

This clonotype was counted many times. The chain carries TRBV11-2 and TRBJ2-7; 9 nucleotides align to TRBD2. CDR1 is SGHAT, CDR2 FQNNGV, per germline. The CDR3 consists of 15 residues. V lost 3 bases and J lost 3; bases outside the gene matches: 6. The CDR3 reads CASSFLAGEGYEQYF. CDR3 nucleotide sequence: TGTGCCAGCAGCTTTTTAGCGGGAGAAGGCTACGAGCAGTACTTC.

The chain employs TRBV18 and TRBJ2-1, with D perhaps matching TRBD2 (6 bases). The CDR3 sequence is 15 residues long. The germline CDR1 and CDR2 sequences are KGHSH and LQKENI. Trimming took 6 bases from V and 7 from J, leaving 19 bases between them. The CDR3 nucleotides are TGTGCCAGCTCTGGGGGGATCGATAGGCGGAATGAGCAGTTCTTC. Translated, it gives CASSGGIDRRNEQFF.

The CDR3 DNA reads as TGTGCCAGCAGCCGTCCTAGCGAGAGGGTTAACCATGAGCAGTTCTTC. It yields the protein CASSRPSERVNHEQFF. The V gene is TRBV7-8, the J gene TRBJ2-1; D is possibly TRBD2 (6 bases). V lost 5 bases and J 8 bases, leaving 22 bases between the germline ends. The CDR3 loop spans 16 amino acids. CDR1 is SGHVS, CDR2 FQNEAQ, per germline.

This clonotype occurred a few times. V usage is TRBV11-2 and J usage is TRBJ1-6; no reliable D call. The ends were cut back, 5 bases at V and 5 bases at J, with 19 bases in the middle. This CDR3 is built from 17 residues. Germline V gives CDR1 SGHAT, CDR2 FQNNGV. CDR3 nucleotide sequence: TGTGCCAGCAGCCCAACCGCGGTGGGAGGTGATAATTCACCCCTCCACTTT. It specifies CASSPTAVGGDNSPLHF.

This clonotype showed up just a few times. V is TRBV6-4 and J is TRBJ1-1, with 7 bases matching TRBD1. The germline V gene has CDR1 MRHNA and CDR2 SNTAGT. This CDR3 has 18 residues. With 8 bases clipped from V and 3 bases from J, the junction kept 21 bases outside the gene matches. In DNA form, the CDR3 reads TGTGCCAGCGGGGACAACACACGGGGCCCTACAGGGGACACTGAAGCTTTCTTT. Protein product: CASGDNTRGPTGDTEAFF.

The table lists this clonotype with many counts. The chain is built from TRBV11-2 and TRBJ2-1; D is unresolved. The germline V gene encodes CDR1 SGHAT and CDR2 FQNNGV. V was cut by 1 base and J by 7 bases, with 11 bases left in between. This CDR3 has 14 amino acids. The CDR3 region has the DNA TGTGCCAGCAGCTTAGGGGTTATCCAGAATGAGCAGTTCTTC. Amino acid sequence: CASSLGVIQNEQFF.

This clonotype occurred a few times. The rearrangement uses TRBV27 and TRBJ2-2, with a tentative D call TRBD1 (6 bases). V lost 5 bases and J lost 5, with 21 bases in between. The CDR3 contains 17 residues. In germline, CDR1 is MNHEY, CDR2 SMNVEV (reference sequence). CDR3 nucleotides: TGTGCCAGCAGTACAGGACAGTGGGTCGGTGGGACCGGGGAGCTGTTTTTT. It translates to CASSTGQWVGGTGELFF.

The chain is built from TRBV6-2 or TRBV6-3 and TRBJ1-1, with D possibly being TRBD1 (5 bases). Deletions cut 5 bases from V and 6 bases from J, with 13 bases between. CDR3 length: 13 amino acids. Per germline, CDR1 MNHEY and CDR2 SVGEGT. The CDR3 coding sequence is TGTGCCAGCAGTCACCCGGACAAGGCTGAAGCTTTCTTT. This gives the protein CASSHPDKAEAFF.

The rearrangement uses TRBV16 and TRBJ2-1, with TRBD2 as a possible D gene (5 bases). The CDR3 is made up of 16 amino acids. The germline gives CDR1 KGHSY, CDR2 FQNENV. Trimming shortened V by 1 base and J by 6 bases, and 16 bases separated the two germline ends. The CDR3 bases are TGTGCCAGCAGCCAATTAGGGAGCGGAGAGGCCAATGAGCAGTTCTTC. It yields the protein CASSQLGSGEANEQFF.

The table lists this clonotype with many counts. CDR3 coding DNA: TGTGCCAGCTCACCAAATGACAGCAACCAAGAGACCCAGTACTTC. It is translated as CASSPNDSNQETQYF. The rearrangement uses TRBV18 and TRBJ2-5; TRBD1 is a possible D gene (5 bases). V was cut by 2 bases and J by 0 bases, with 10 bases left in between. This CDR3 contains 15 residues. Germline loops: CDR1 KGHSH, CDR2 LQKENI.

There are many counts of this clonotype. V is TRBV28 and J is TRBJ2-7; D gene ambiguous. The germline gives CDR1 MDHEN, CDR2 SYDVKM. V was pared by 7 bases and J by 4 bases, with 11 bases between. The CDR3 contains 12 residues. This CDR3 is CASTLPPYEQYF. In nucleotides, the CDR3 is TGTGCCAGCACCCTCCCCCCGTACGAGCAGTACTTC. Variable domain in full (rest from reference TRBV28 and TRBJ2-7): DVKVTQSSRYLVKRTGEKVFLECVQDMDHENMFWYRQDPGLGLRLIYFSYDVKMKEKGDIPEGYSVSREKKERFSLILESASTNQTSMYLCASTLPPYEQYFGPGTRLTVT.

The chain is built from TRBV6-1 and TRBJ2-2, with TRBD1 matching over 9 bases. Germline trimming cut 4 bases from V and 0 bases from J; bases unmatched to any gene: 15. The CDR3 sequence is 20 residues long. From germline, CDR1 is MNHNS and CDR2 SASEGT. The CDR3 DNA is TGTGCCAGCAGTGCCCTAAGGACAGGGGAAGCGCCAGCGAACACCGGGGAGCTGTTTTTT. This gives the protein CASSALRTGEAPANTGELFF.

In this sample, this clonotype turned up many times. The chain has TRBV28 and TRBJ1-1; 7 nucleotides align to TRBD1. J gave up 6 bases and V 3 bases, and 10 bases lay outside the gene matches. The CDR3 loop spans 15 amino acids. Germline V gene data show CDR1 as MDHEN and CDR2 as SYDVKM. The CDR3 DNA reads as TGTGCCAGCAGTTTCTTCGGGACAGTGCTGGCTGAAGCTTTCTTT. Its translation: CASSFFGTVLAEAFF.

This clonotype was counted at least ten times. J is TRBJ1-1 and V is TRBV6-2 or TRBV6-3; perhaps TRBD1 as D (6 bases). Germline-derived CDR1 and CDR2 are MNHEY and SVGEGT. V lost 5 bases, J lost 0 bases, and 13 bases lay in between. The CDR3 loop spans 15 amino acids. CDR3 DNA sequence: TGTGCCAGCAGTATCGACAGGACAATGAACACTGAAGCTTTCTTT. Its translation: CASSIDRTMNTEAFF.

In this sample, this clonotype turned up many times. The rearrangement joins TRBV11-2 to TRBJ2-1; 7 nucleotides agree with TRBD2. This CDR3 has 16 amino acids. Trimming cost V 3 bases and J 6 bases; bases outside gene matches: 11. Germline CDR1 is SGHAT and CDR2 is FQNNGV. Here the CDR3 reads CASSLSGVRIINEQFF. The CDR3 nucleotides are TGTGCCAGCAGCTTGAGCGGGGTAAGGATAATCAATGAGCAGTTCTTC.

This clonotype was detected ten times or more. V gene TRBV7-2 combines with J gene TRBJ1-2; tentative D call: TRBD1 (5 bases). Trimming stripped 6 bases from V and 5 bases from J, with 16 bases between. From germline, CDR1 is SGHTA and CDR2 FQGNSA. The CDR3 is 14 residues long. CDR3 in amino acids: CASRDRQHSYGYTF. The CDR3 bases are TGTGCCAGCAGAGACCGACAGCATTCTTATGGCTACACCTTC.